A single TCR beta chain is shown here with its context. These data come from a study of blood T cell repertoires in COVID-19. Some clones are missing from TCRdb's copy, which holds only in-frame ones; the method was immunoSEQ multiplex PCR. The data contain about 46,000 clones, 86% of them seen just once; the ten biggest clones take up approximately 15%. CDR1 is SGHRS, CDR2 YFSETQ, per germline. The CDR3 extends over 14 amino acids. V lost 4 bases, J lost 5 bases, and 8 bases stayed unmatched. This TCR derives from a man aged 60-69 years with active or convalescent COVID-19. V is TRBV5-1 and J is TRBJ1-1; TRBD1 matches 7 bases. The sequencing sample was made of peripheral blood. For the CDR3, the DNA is TGCGCCAGCAGCGGGGCAGGGGGGAGGACTGAAGCTTTCTTT. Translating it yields CASSGAGGRTEAFF.